This TCR beta chain was captured by sequencing in a study of T cell responses to AZD1222 COVID-19 vaccine. Across the study: Pooling was applied to second doses at about 4 or about 12 weeks.

Study-level points and caveats: Among vaccine-associated CD4 TCRs, coverage spanned spike, with dominance at 160-218 and 743-854. Recipients of two AZD1222 doses showed rising Spike-specific TCR breadth and depth.

As to this clone: What it binds is unknown.

The germline CDR1 and CDR2 sequences are LNHDA and SQIVND (reference sequence). V was trimmed by 7 bases and J by 6 bases, leaving 18 bases between them. The CDR3 totals 15 residues. Data came from immunoSEQ multiplex PCR; TCRdb stores just in-frame clones and leaves some out. The sample has roughly 100,000 clones, around nine tenths seen once. The chain combines TRBV19 with TRBJ1-4; TRBD1 is a possible D gene (5 bases). This clonotype was obtained from an adult in good health. Sequencing was performed on peripheral blood, taken on day 0 of AZD1222 vaccination. The CDR3 coding sequence is TGTGCCAGTAAGGCCCCCAGGGAGAAAGATGAAAAACTGTTTTTT. Translated: CASKAPREKDEKLFF.